The clone carrying this T cell receptor beta chain was detected only a few times. Its antigen remains unknown. Amplification targeted TCR beta CDR3 regions from RNA transcripts. The TCR CDR3 was amplified in a first-round RT-PCR using the HTBI primer set. TCRdb reprocessed the multiplex PCR reads via MiXCR and lists one record per CDR3 protein. The sample carries about 610,000 distinct CDR3 sequences, over 12% recorded once. The entry originates in a study of T cells in Graves' hyperthyroidism and ophthalmopathy. The CDR3 has 13 residues. Germline-derived CDR1 and CDR2 are LNHNV and YYDKDF (reference sequence). V gave up 1 base and J gave up 6 bases, with 9 bases separating them. Study-wide results and limits: Median prediction lead before ophthalmopathy onset was about 6.7 months with the model.

The sequence derives from a woman aged 35 to 49 with Graves' ophthalmopathy. The chain is built from TRBV15 and TRBJ1-1; no firm D call. The specimen was blood. The CDR3 sequence is CATSRGGGAEAFF. The DNA for the CDR3 is TGTGCCACCAGCAGAGGTGGTGGCGCTGAAGCTTTCTTT.